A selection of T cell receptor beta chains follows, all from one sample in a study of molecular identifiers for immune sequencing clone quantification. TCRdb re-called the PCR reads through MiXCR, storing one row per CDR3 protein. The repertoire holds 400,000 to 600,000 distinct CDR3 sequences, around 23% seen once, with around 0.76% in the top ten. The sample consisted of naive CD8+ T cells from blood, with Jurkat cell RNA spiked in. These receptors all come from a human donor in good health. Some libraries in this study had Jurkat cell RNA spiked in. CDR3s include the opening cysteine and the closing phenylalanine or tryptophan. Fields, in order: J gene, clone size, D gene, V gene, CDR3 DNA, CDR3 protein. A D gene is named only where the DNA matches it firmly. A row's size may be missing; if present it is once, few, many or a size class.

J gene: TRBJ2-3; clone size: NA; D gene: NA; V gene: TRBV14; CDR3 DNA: TGTGCCAGCAGCCAAGATACGGAGGATTACACAGGTACGCAGTATTTT; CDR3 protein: CASSQDTEDYTGTQYF
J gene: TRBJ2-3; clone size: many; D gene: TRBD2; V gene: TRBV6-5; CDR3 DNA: TGTGCCAGCAGTTGGGAGGGTTTGGGCACAGATACGCAGTATTTT; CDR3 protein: CASSWEGLGTDTQYF
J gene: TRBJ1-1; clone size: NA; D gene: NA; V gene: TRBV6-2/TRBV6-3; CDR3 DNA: TGTGCCAGCAGTTACATAAGGGGGTCGACTGAAGCTTTCTTT; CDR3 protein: CASSYIRGSTEAFF
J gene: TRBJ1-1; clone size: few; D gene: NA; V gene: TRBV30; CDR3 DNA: TGTGCCTGGAGTGTAGGGACTGGAAGTTTGGCTTTCTTT; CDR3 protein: CAWSVGTGSLAFF
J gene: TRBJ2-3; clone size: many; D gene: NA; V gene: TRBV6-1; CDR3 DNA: TGTGCCAGCAGTGTGACTAGTAGCACAGATACGCAGTATTTT; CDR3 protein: CASSVTSSTDTQYF
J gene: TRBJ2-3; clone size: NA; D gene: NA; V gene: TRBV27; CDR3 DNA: TGTGCCAGCAGTACCACAGGAGGTCTTGGGCCAGATACGCAGTATTTT; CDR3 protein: CASSTTGGLGPDTQYF
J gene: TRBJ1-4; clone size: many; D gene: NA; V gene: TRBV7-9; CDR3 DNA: TGTGCCAGCAGCTTAGCGGATGAAAAACTGTTTTTT; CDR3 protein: CASSLADEKLFF
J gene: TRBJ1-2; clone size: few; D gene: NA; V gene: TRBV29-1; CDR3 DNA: TGCAGCGTTGAAGATCTCGACACCGCATGGAACTATGGCTACACCTTC; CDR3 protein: CSVEDLDTAWNYGYTF
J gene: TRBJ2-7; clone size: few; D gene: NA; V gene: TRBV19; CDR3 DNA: TGTGCCAGTAGTTGGTTACACAGCGTCGAGTACGAGCAGTACTTC; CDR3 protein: CASSWLHSVEYEQYF
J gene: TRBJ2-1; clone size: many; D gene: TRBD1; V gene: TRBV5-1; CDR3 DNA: TGCGCCAGCAGCGCTGGGACAGGGGGCCCCAATGAGCAGTTCTTC; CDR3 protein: CASSAGTGGPNEQFF
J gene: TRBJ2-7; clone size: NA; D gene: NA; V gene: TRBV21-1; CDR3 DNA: TGTGCCAGCAGCTCCAGAAGGGAATGGGGCGACGAGCAGTACTTC; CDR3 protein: CASSSRREWGDEQYF
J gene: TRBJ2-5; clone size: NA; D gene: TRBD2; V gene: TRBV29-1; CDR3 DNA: TGCAGCGTTGCGGGACTAGTGTTCGGGACCCAGTACTTC; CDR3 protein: CSVAGLVFGTQYF
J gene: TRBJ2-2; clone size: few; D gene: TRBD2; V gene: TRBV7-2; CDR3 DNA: TGTGCCAGCAGCATACTAGCGGGGGCCTTTACCGGGGAGCTGTTTTTT; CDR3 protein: CASSILAGAFTGELFF
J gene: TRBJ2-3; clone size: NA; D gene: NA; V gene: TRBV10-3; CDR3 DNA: TGTGCCATCAGTGAGTCCTTCGAGGGTCAGAGCACAGATACGCAGTATTTT; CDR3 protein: CAISESFEGQSTDTQYF